This record concerns one TCR beta chain sequence. The germline gives CDR1 MNHEY, CDR2 SVGAGI. V gave up 2 bases and J gave up 8 bases; unmatched junction bases: 4. The length of the CDR3 is 15 residues. The data belong to a study of shared T cell receptors in the human thymus. Data came from immunoSEQ multiplex PCR; TCRdb stores just in-frame clones and leaves some out. The sample has approximately 490,000 clones; around 82% are singletons. The same sample was also used in a study of human thymus T cells. That source notes: Corrective cardiac operations yielded the resected thymus tissue. Thymic and blood repertoires appeared to show biased V and J gene usage. Thymic repertoires of unrelated individuals were reported in related research to overlap highly.

This rearrangement joins TRBV6-5 to TRBJ1-4; TRBD1 matches at 11 bases. The clonotype comes from a boy under three years old with a congenital heart defect. The sample was thymocytes. The CDR3 sequence is CASSYRTGGKEKLFF. CDR3 coding DNA: TGTGCCAGCAGTTACAGGACAGGGGGCAAAGAAAAACTGTTTTTT.